This entry lists 24 T cell receptor beta chains sequenced from one sample in a study of regulatory T cells in long-lasting Graves disease. Arm-PCR of CDR3 regions and iRepertoire HTBI primers were used to build TCR beta libraries. TCRdb reprocessed the multiplex PCR reads via MiXCR and lists one record per CDR3 protein. The table shows some 410,000 distinct CDR3 sequences, with roughly 15% occurring only once. The time point was: newly diagnosed GD, antithyroid drugs for less than 3 months. With RNA extracted from PBMCs as input, the TCR library was made. Separately, the same data were catalogued under a study of T cells in Graves' hyperthyroidism and ophthalmopathy.

Sequencing was performed on peripheral blood mononuclear cells (PBMCs), taken at new diagnosis, from a patient treated with antithyroid drugs. These receptors came from a woman aged 25-40 years with Graves disease.

The chain uses TRBV18 and TRBJ2-1; TRBD1 matches at 7 bases. Germline V CDR1 and CDR2: KGHSH, LQKENI. After removal of 6 bases from V and 9 bases from J, the junction contained 11 bases not matched to a gene. There are 14 residues in the CDR3. CDR3 sequence reads: CASSLDRRQSEQFF. The CDR3 nucleotides read TGTGCCAGCTCCCTGGACAGGCGCCAGAGTGAGCAGTTCTTC.

This clonotype was counted many times. This chain connects TRBV13 to TRBJ2-3; D uncertain. CDR3 length: 13 amino acids. Per germline, CDR1 PRHDT and CDR2 FYEKMQ (reference sequence). Trimming removed 3 bases from V and 9 bases from J, with 13 bases in between. The CDR3 nucleotides are TGTGCCAGCAGCTTCCAAGCCACAGTCACGCAGTATTTT. Amino acids: CASSFQATVTQYF.

The table lists this clonotype with many counts. The CDR3 here is CASRGTGSISPQHF. As DNA, the CDR3 is TGTGCCAGCAGAGGGACAGGCTCAATCAGCCCCCAGCATTTT. V is TRBV2 and J is TRBJ1-5; 8 nucleotides line up with TRBD1. The CDR3 runs 14 residues. Germline loops: CDR1 SNHLY, CDR2 FYNNEI. The V segment lost 6 bases and the J segment 10 bases; nucleotides outside the gene matches: 11.

This clonotype has at least ten counts. The chain couples TRBV28 to TRBJ2-2, with 9 bases identical to TRBD1. Germline CDR1 and CDR2: MDHEN and SYDVKM. The CDR3 runs 17 residues. V dropped 5 bases and J dropped 5; count of bases not matched to a gene: 12. The CDR3 is CASSLLPGTGLTGELFF. CDR3 in DNA: TGTGCCAGCAGTCTCCTCCCCGGGACAGGGCTTACCGGGGAGCTGTTTTTT.

This chain uses TRBV20-1 with TRBJ1-2; a possible D gene is TRBD1 (6 bases). The germline V gene encodes CDR1 DFQATT and CDR2 SNEGSKA (reference sequence). CDR3 size: 17 residues. Between the trimmed V and J ends, which lost 0 bases and 0 bases, there was a span of 17 bases. Here the CDR3 DNA reads TGCAGTGCTAGAGACGGACAGAGACGATCGACTAACTATGGCTACACCTTC. Translating gives CSARDGQRRSTNYGYTF.

The chain uses TRBV12-3 or TRBV12-4 and TRBJ1-5; D remains ambiguous. Trimming shortened V by 6 bases and J by 3 bases, and 12 bases separated the two germline ends. There are 14 residues in the CDR3. Here the CDR3 reads CASRPGEVNQPQHF. The CDR3 nucleotides are TGTGCCAGCAGACCCGGAGAGGTCAATCAGCCCCAGCATTTT.

The chain has TRBV6-5 and TRBJ2-5; 10 bases agree with TRBD2. Losses at the gene ends were 2 bases for V and 3 bases for J; bases not matched to a gene: 3. The CDR3 covers 15 residues. The germline V gene encodes CDR1 MNHEY and CDR2 SVGAGI. The CDR3, as DNA: TGTGCCAGCAGTTACCGCGGACTAGCGGAAGAGACCCAGTACTTC. It translates to CASSYRGLAEETQYF.

In this sample, this clonotype turned up many times. The genes are TRBV11-2 and TRBJ2-7; tentative D call: TRBD2 (7 bases). This CDR3 has 12 residues. The V gene lost 4 bases and the J gene lost 6 bases, with 10 bases spanning the gap. CDR1 and CDR2 from the germline V gene are SGHAT and FQNNGV. CDR3 sequence (DNA): TGTGCCAGCAGCTGGGGGGGGCTCGAGCAGTACTTC. This gives the protein CASSWGGLEQYF.

This clonotype was seen many times. The chain joins TRBV5-1 to TRBJ1-1; D not resolved. Trimming left V 5 bases short and J 0 bases short, with 14 bases between. From germline, CDR1 is SGHRS and CDR2 YFSETQ. This CDR3 spans 15 amino acids. The CDR3, as DNA: TGCGCCAGCAGGGGCGAGGCCGGCCTGAACACTGAAGCTTTCTTT. Amino acid sequence: CASRGEAGLNTEAFF.

V usage is TRBV7-9 and J usage is TRBJ1-6, with TRBD1 as a possible D gene (6 bases). CDR1 and CDR2 from the germline V gene are SEHNR and FQNEAQ (reference sequence). The ends were cut back, 7 bases at V and 7 bases at J, with 17 bases in the middle. The CDR3 runs to 15 residues. CDR3: CASTPGAGENSPLHF. CDR3 DNA sequence: TGTGCCAGCACCCCGGGGGCAGGGGAAAATTCACCCCTCCACTTT.

The J gene is TRBJ1-5, the V gene TRBV6-1, with D hard to call. The ends were cut back, 2 bases at V and 8 bases at J, with 7 bases in the middle. The germline CDR1 and CDR2 sequences are MNHNS and SASEGT. The CDR3 totals 12 residues. Here the CDR3 DNA reads TGTGCCAGCAGTGAACGGATTGAGCCCCAGCATTTT. This sequence encodes CASSERIEPQHF.

On this clonotype: A junction end diverges from the germline sequence, so it may reflect a read error. The chain couples TRBV5-1 to TRBJ2-1; TRBD2 agrees at 10 bases. Germline CDR1 and CDR2: SGHRS and YFSETQ. CDR3 size: 14 residues. CDR3 coding DNA: TGTGCCAGCAGCTTAGGACTAGCGGACAATGAGCAGTTCTTC. Translating it yields CASSLGLADNEQFF.

This clonotype was observed many times. This chain uses TRBV20-1 with TRBJ1-1; TRBD1 is a possible D gene (6 bases). V was trimmed by 4 bases and J by 1 base, leaving 19 bases between them. The CDR3 is 16 amino acids. Germline lookup yields CDR1 DFQATT and CDR2 SNEGSKA (reference sequence). The CDR3 bases are TGCAGTGCTACTACCCCACCCGACAGGACGAACACTGAAGCTTTCTTT. The encoded protein is CSATTPPDRTNTEAFF.

This clonotype was detected ten times or more. The chain links TRBV12-3 or TRBV12-4 to TRBJ2-3, with D possibly matching TRBD2 (5 bases). V dropped 6 bases and J dropped 0 bases, with 13 bases sitting between them. The CDR3 is 15 residues long. In DNA, the CDR3 is TGTGCCAGCAGACCCGGACTTCCTAGCACAGATACGCAGTATTTT. Encoded protein: CASRPGLPSTDTQYF.

This clonotype was counted at least ten times. DNA for the CDR3: TGTGCCACCCTCGGGTTGCACAATGAGCAGTTCTTC. It encodes CATLGLHNEQFF. V gene TRBV27 combines with J gene TRBJ2-1, with D hard to call. The germline V and J ends were trimmed by 10 bases and 5 bases, with 12 bases remaining between them. This CDR3 region has 12 residues. Germline lookup yields CDR1 MNHEY and CDR2 SMNVEV (reference sequence).

This clonotype has ten or more counts. This chain links TRBV11-2 with TRBJ1-1; TRBD1 might be the D (6 bases). Trimming left V 0 bases short and J 4 bases short, with 15 bases between. Germline lookup yields CDR1 SGHAT and CDR2 FQNNGV. The CDR3 has 16 residues. The CDR3 is CASSLEVARGGTEAFF. As DNA, the CDR3 is TGTGCCAGCAGCTTAGAGGTGGCCAGGGGCGGCACTGAAGCTTTCTTT.

Comment on this clonotype: A much larger clone is a single base away; this may be a read error. The genes are TRBV29-1 and TRBJ2-7; D possibly corresponds to TRBD2 (6 bases). The V gene lost 7 bases and the J gene lost 7 bases, with 26 bases spanning the gap. The germline V gene has CDR1 SQVTM and CDR2 ANQGSEA. This CDR3 has 15 residues. This CDR3 reads CSAQQPGTLAGEQYF. The CDR3 nucleotides are TGCAGCGCTCAACAGCCAGGGACTCTCGCGGGGGAGCAGTACTTC.

The chain joins TRBV6-1 to TRBJ2-7; TRBD2 might be the D (5 bases). The CDR3 is made up of 13 amino acids. V was cut by 7 bases and J by 7 bases, with 17 bases left in between. Germline V gives CDR1 MNHNS, CDR2 SASEGT. The CDR3 DNA reads as TGTGCCAGCACCATTACAATACCGGGGGAGCAGTACTTC. It encodes CASTITIPGEQYF.

In its sample, this clonotype was seen many times. The chain employs TRBV12-5 and TRBJ2-1; 10 bases line up with TRBD2. J gave up 6 bases and V 1 base, and 6 bases lay outside the gene matches. This CDR3 region has 16 residues. Germline V gene data show CDR1 as LGHNT and CDR2 as FRNRAP. The CDR3 DNA reads TGTGCTAGTGGTTTGGCCCTAGCGGGAGAGGGCAATGAGCAGTTCTTC. Translating gives CASGLALAGEGNEQFF.

This clonotype has more than one count but fewer than ten. J is TRBJ2-1 and V is TRBV4-2; D might be TRBD2 (6 bases). The germline gives CDR1 LGHNA, CDR2 YNFKEQ. CDR3 length equals 15 residues. Trimming took off 1 base at V and 5 bases at J, with 12 bases between the two ends. The CDR3 DNA reads TGTGCCAGCAGCCAAGGGGCTAGCGAAGACAATGAGCAGTTCTTC. Its protein product is CASSQGASEDNEQFF.

This clonotype was seen ten or more times. The chain uses TRBV12-3 or TRBV12-4 and TRBJ1-2; the D is unclear. Trimming removed 5 bases from V and 1 base from J, with 5 bases in between. This CDR3 has 12 amino acids. The CDR3 region has the DNA TGTGCCAGCAGTGCCATTAACTATGGCTACACCTTC. It yields the protein CASSAINYGYTF.

V gene TRBV29-1 combines with J gene TRBJ2-1; 7 bases match TRBD1. CDR1 is SQVTM, CDR2 ANQGSEA, per germline. Trimming cost V 6 bases and J 8 bases; bases outside gene matches: 13. The length of the CDR3 is 14 residues. CDR3 sequence reads: CSVARDSQRDEQFF. In nucleotides, the CDR3 is TGCAGCGTAGCCCGGGACAGTCAGAGGGATGAGCAGTTCTTC.

This clonotype occurred many times. The chain joins TRBV20-1 to TRBJ2-1, with 11 bases fitting TRBD2. J was trimmed by 8 bases and V by 4 bases; bases with no gene match: 19. CDR3 length equals 18 residues. CDR1 is DFQATT and CDR2 is SNEGSKA in the germline V gene (reference sequence). The CDR3 region is CSAMIAGGPPITRDEQFF. The CDR3 bases are TGCAGTGCTATGATAGCGGGAGGGCCTCCGATAACGAGGGATGAGCAGTTCTTC.

The sample holds many counts of this clonotype. In DNA form, the CDR3 reads TGCAGTGCTAGAGGGCGGGAGGAAGAGACCCAGTACTTC. Protein: CSARGREEETQYF. This chain connects TRBV20-1 to TRBJ2-5; TRBD2 agrees at 8 bases. V trimming: 1 base; J trimming: 3 bases; junction bases outside the gene matches: 1. Germline assignment: CDR1 DFQATT and CDR2 SNEGSKA (reference sequence). The CDR3 has 13 residues.